A selection of T cell receptor beta chains follows, all from one sample in a study of blood T cell repertoires in COVID-19. The repertoire was sequenced with immunoSEQ multiplex PCR; TCRdb's copy has only in-frame clones and lacks some. In the table there are a few hundred thousand clones, roughly 89% of which are singletons. The sample taken for sequencing was peripheral blood. These receptors came from an older woman with COVID-19, enrolled during active disease. Both conserved end residues are part of each CDR3. The D gene is left open where the match is weak. Size is omitted from some rows. Given values are once, few, many or a class for expanded clones.

d_gene: .; j_gene: TRBJ1-4; v_gene: TRBV11-2; abundance: .; CDR3nt: TGTGCCAGCAGCGTGGGACAAGCGGGAACGCGGGAAAAACTGTTTTTT; CDR3aa: CASSVGQAGTREKLFF
d_gene: .; j_gene: TRBJ1-1; v_gene: TRBV5-5; abundance: .; CDR3nt: TGTGCCAGCAGCTTGGGGACAGTGAACACTGAAGCTTTCTTT; CDR3aa: CASSLGTVNTEAFF
d_gene: TRBD1; j_gene: TRBJ2-4; v_gene: TRBV4-1; abundance: .; CDR3nt: TGCGCCAGCAGCCAGGGGAATATCGGGACAGTAGTAGCCAAAAACATTCAGTACTTC; CDR3aa: CASSQGNIGTVVAKNIQYF
d_gene: TRBD2; j_gene: TRBJ2-2; v_gene: TRBV4-2; abundance: .; CDR3nt: TGTGCCAGCAGCCAAGCCCTAGCGGGGGCCCTGAACACCGGGGAGCTGTTTTTT; CDR3aa: CASSQALAGALNTGELFF
d_gene: .; j_gene: TRBJ2-2; v_gene: TRBV3-1/TRBV3-2; abundance: .; CDR3nt: TGTGCCAGCGAACCCGACAGAACCGGGGAGCTGTTTTTT; CDR3aa: CASEPDRTGELFF
d_gene: .; j_gene: TRBJ1-5; v_gene: TRBV19; abundance: .; CDR3nt: TGTGCCAGTAGTATAGAACGAGTGACTTATCAGCCCCAGCATTTT; CDR3aa: CASSIERVTYQPQHF
d_gene: TRBD1; j_gene: TRBJ1-5; v_gene: TRBV30; abundance: once; CDR3nt: TGTGCCTGGAGTCTCACCCGGACAGGGGGCGTTCAGCCCCAGCATTTT; CDR3aa: CAWSLTRTGGVQPQHF
d_gene: .; j_gene: TRBJ1-3; v_gene: TRBV7-2; abundance: .; CDR3nt: TGTGCCAGCAGCCTAGGGGCGGGCGGAAACACCATATATTTT; CDR3aa: CASSLGAGGNTIYF
d_gene: TRBD2; j_gene: TRBJ2-7; v_gene: TRBV7-3; abundance: .; CDR3nt: TGTGCCAGCAGCAAAAACTCACTAGCGGGGGTCGCCTACGAGCAGTACTTC; CDR3aa: CASSKNSLAGVAYEQYF
d_gene: .; j_gene: TRBJ1-2; v_gene: TRBV19; abundance: .; CDR3nt: TGTGCCAGTAGCCGTTCGGTCTGGTATGGCTACACCTTC; CDR3aa: CASSRSVWYGYTF
d_gene: .; j_gene: TRBJ2-7; v_gene: TRBV28; abundance: .; CDR3nt: TGTGCCAGCAGTCCCCTGGGGCAGGGGAATCTACACGAGCAGTACTTC; CDR3aa: CASSPLGQGNLHEQYF
d_gene: TRBD2; j_gene: TRBJ2-1; v_gene: TRBV27; abundance: .; CDR3nt: TGTGCCAGCAGTACCTCTAGCGGGGGTCCTTCGGGGGGCAATGAGCAGTTCTTC; CDR3aa: CASSTSSGGPSGGNEQFF
d_gene: .; j_gene: TRBJ1-1; v_gene: TRBV19; abundance: few; CDR3nt: TGTGCCAGTAGTATAATGCGAGGGAACACTGAAGCTTTCTTT; CDR3aa: CASSIMRGNTEAFF
d_gene: TRBD1; j_gene: TRBJ2-1; v_gene: TRBV14; abundance: .; CDR3nt: TGTGCCAGCAGCCACAGGGGGTTCTACAATGAGCAGTTCTTC; CDR3aa: CASSHRGFYNEQFF
d_gene: .; j_gene: TRBJ2-5; v_gene: TRBV5-1; abundance: .; CDR3nt: TGCGCCAGCAGCTTGGACCGGGAGACCCAGTACTTC; CDR3aa: CASSLDRETQYF
d_gene: TRBD1; j_gene: TRBJ1-6; v_gene: TRBV27; abundance: .; CDR3nt: TGTGCCAGCAGTGAACGACAGGGGAGCTCCTATAATTCACCCCTCCACTTT; CDR3aa: CASSERQGSSYNSPLHF
d_gene: .; j_gene: TRBJ2-2; v_gene: TRBV18; abundance: .; CDR3nt: TGTGCCAGCTCACCCCAATTGTGGACAGCAGACACCGGGGAGCTGTTTTTT; CDR3aa: CASSPQLWTADTGELFF
d_gene: TRBD1; j_gene: TRBJ1-2; v_gene: TRBV18; abundance: once; CDR3nt: TGTGCCAGCTCACCTCTAACCGGGACAGGGGCTCTTCACTATGGCTACACCTTC; CDR3aa: CASSPLTGTGALHYGYTF
d_gene: .; j_gene: TRBJ2-3; v_gene: TRBV7-9; abundance: .; CDR3nt: TGTGCCAGCAGCTTAGACAGGGGAGGTAGTCACACAGATACGCAGTATTTT; CDR3aa: CASSLDRGGSHTDTQYF
d_gene: TRBD1; j_gene: TRBJ2-1; v_gene: TRBV15; abundance: .; CDR3nt: TGTGCCACCAGCAAGGACAGGCCCTCCTACAATGAGCAGTTCTTC; CDR3aa: CATSKDRPSYNEQFF
d_gene: TRBD1; j_gene: TRBJ1-1; v_gene: TRBV6-5; abundance: .; CDR3nt: TGTGCCAGCAGTCCCGGGGGACAGGAAGCTTTCTTT; CDR3aa: CASSPGGQEAFF
d_gene: TRBD1; j_gene: TRBJ2-5; v_gene: TRBV27; abundance: .; CDR3nt: TGTGCCAGCAGTTCCCCGGGACAGGGGGGGCCTCAAGAGACCCAGTACTTC; CDR3aa: CASSSPGQGGPQETQYF
d_gene: .; j_gene: TRBJ2-2; v_gene: TRBV28; abundance: .; CDR3nt: TGTGCCAGCAGCGATACAGGGCCCGGGGAGCTGTTTTTT; CDR3aa: CASSDTGPGELFF
d_gene: .; j_gene: TRBJ1-1; v_gene: TRBV28; abundance: .; CDR3nt: TGTGCCAGCATTCTTGCAGGGGCAATCACTGAAGCTTTCTTT; CDR3aa: CASILAGAITEAFF
d_gene: .; j_gene: TRBJ2-3; v_gene: TRBV30; abundance: .; CDR3nt: TGTGCCTGGAACCCCGGGGGCACAGATACGCAGTATTTT; CDR3aa: CAWNPGGTDTQYF